This TCR beta chain is drawn from a study of blood T cell repertoires in COVID-19. Germline-derived CDR1 and CDR2 are SGHNT and YYREEE (reference sequence). The CDR3 totals 16 residues. The V end was cut by 0 bases, the J end by 5 bases, with 14 bases between. Profiled with immunoSEQ multiplex PCR; TCRdb holds only in-frame clones, not every one. Among around 100,000 clones listed, under 90% were seen once. This clonotype was obtained from a human donor in a cohort sampled during active COVID-19. The rearrangement uses TRBV5-4 and TRBJ1-4; D is unclear. Sequenced material: peripheral blood. The CDR3 region is CASSLGGGQKNEKLFF. In nucleotides, the CDR3 is TGTGCCAGCAGCTTGGGTGGTGGTCAGAAAAATGAAAAACTGTTTTTT.